The rows below give T cell receptor beta chains drawn from one sample of a study of cytomegalovirus exposure and HLA in healthy donors. The assay was immunoSEQ multiplex PCR, and TCRdb's table has in-frame clones only and misses some. The sample shows 130,000 to 150,000 clones, about 75% of them seen only once. The sequencing sample was made of PBMCs. The receptors shown here come from a man aged 18 to 29 in good health and CMV-seronegative. CDR3s include the opening cysteine and the closing phenylalanine or tryptophan. A D gene is named only where the DNA matches it firmly. Clone size, where shown, is once, few, many, or a class for clones that have expanded.

abundance,v_gene,j_gene,len,d_gene,CDR3nt,CDR3aa
.,TRBV6-1,TRBJ1-2,14,.,TGTGCCAGCACCCGGACAACCCCTAACTATGGCTACACCTTC,CASTRTTPNYGYTF
.,TRBV30,TRBJ2-7,11,.,TGTGCCTGGGGGAGTATCTACGAGCAGTACTTC,CAWGSIYEQYF
.,TRBV19,TRBJ1-1,13,.,TGTGCCAGTCGGAAAACAGTGAACACTGAAGCTTTCTTT,CASRKTVNTEAFF
.,TRBV7-2,TRBJ2-5,13,.,TGTGCCAGCAGCTTAGGCCAGAAAGAGACCCAGTACTTC,CASSLGQKETQYF
few,TRBV5-5,TRBJ1-5,15,.,TGTGCCAGCAGCGTGCATCCGGGGGTTGATCAGCCCCAGCATTTT,CASSVHPGVDQPQHF
few,TRBV6-1,TRBJ2-5,13,.,TGTGCCAGCAGTGAAACGGGGAGAGAGACCCAGTACTTC,CASSETGRETQYF
.,TRBV6-1,TRBJ2-7,10,.,TGTGCCAGCAGTGAACGCGAGCAGTACTTC,CASSEREQYF
once,TRBV2,TRBJ2-2,16,TRBD2,TGTGCCAGCAGCCTGACTAGCGGGGGGGCCTTGCTGGAGCTGTTTTTT,CASSLTSGGALLELFF
medium-sized,TRBV27,TRBJ2-1,14,.,TGTGCCAGCAGTTTATCGCCCAGGGTGCATGAGCAGTTCTTC,CASSLSPRVHEQFF
few,TRBV7-9,TRBJ2-2,14,TRBD2,TGTGCCAGCAGTCGGGACTATAACACCGGGGAGCTGTTTTTT,CASSRDYNTGELFF
once,TRBV28,TRBJ2-3,16,TRBD2,TGTGCCAGCAGTTCCCGGACTAGCGGGATCGCAGATACGCAGTATTTT,CASSSRTSGIADTQYF
once,TRBV7-6,TRBJ1-5,15,TRBD1,TGTGCCAGCAGCAGAGACAGGGGGCAAGGTCAGCCCCAGCATTTT,CASSRDRGQGQPQHF
.,TRBV19,TRBJ2-7,15,TRBD1,TGTGCCAGTAGTATAGGTCAGGGGGCGGGATACGAGCAGTACTTC,CASSIGQGAGYEQYF
.,TRBV7-2,TRBJ2-3,16,.,TGTGCCAGCAGCTTAGTTGCGGGACAGTTCACAGATACGCAGTATTTT,CASSLVAGQFTDTQYF
.,TRBV5-1,TRBJ2-7,16,.,TGCGCCAGCAGCTTAGACCCCCCGGACAGCTCCTACGAGCAGTACTTC,CASSLDPPDSSYEQYF
once,TRBV7-9,TRBJ2-7,16,TRBD2,TGTGCCAGCAGCTCAGCTAGCGGGAGGGGGGCCTACGAGCAGTACTTC,CASSSASGRGAYEQYF
.,TRBV30,TRBJ2-7,15,.,TGTGCCTGGAGTGGGGGTCAGGGAGGCTACTACGAGCAGTACTTC,CAWSGGQGGYYEQYF
.,TRBV7-7,TRBJ2-2,14,TRBD2,TGTGCCAGCAGCTTAAGCGGGGTTGACGGGGAGCTGTTTTTT,CASSLSGVDGELFF
.,TRBV30,TRBJ2-7,14,TRBD2,TGTGCCTGGAGTGTCGGCAGGGGACTAGGGGAGCAGTACTTC,CAWSVGRGLGEQYF
.,TRBV4-1,TRBJ2-7,15,.,TGCGCCAGCAGCCAAGGGGCTCTATCTAACTACGAGCAGTACTTC,CASSQGALSNYEQYF
.,TRBV6-5,TRBJ1-1,14,TRBD1,TGTGCCAGCAGCCACGACAGGGGGGACACTGAAGCTTTCTTT,CASSHDRGDTEAFF
.,TRBV5-4,TRBJ2-7,15,TRBD1,TGTGCCAGCAGCTACGGGACAGGGGCTTCCTACGAGCAGTACTTC,CASSYGTGASYEQYF
.,TRBV28,TRBJ1-5,14,TRBD1,TGTGCCAGCAGACGGGACAGCACCAATCAGCCCCAGCATTTT,CASRRDSTNQPQHF
.,TRBV4-1,TRBJ1-5,14,.,TGCGCCAGCAGCCTAAGCGGGGGAGCTCAGCCCCAGCATTTT,CASSLSGGAQPQHF
few,TRBV6-5,TRBJ2-1,13,TRBD1,TGTGCCAGCAGCCGAACAGGGGGCAATGAGCAGTTCTTC,CASSRTGGNEQFF
.,TRBV6-1,TRBJ2-7,13,.,TGTGCCAGCAGTCACCAGGGCCCCTACGAGCAGTACTTC,CASSHQGPYEQYF
.,TRBV29-1,TRBJ2-7,13,.,TGCAGCGTCGCCGAGGGGACAGCGGGCGAGCAGTACTTC,CSVAEGTAGEQYF
.,TRBV9,TRBJ2-7,16,.,TGTGCCAGCAGCGTAGAAATCCACGGGGGTTCCTACGAGCAGTACTTC,CASSVEIHGGSYEQYF
once,TRBV6-4,TRBJ2-7,14,.,TGTGCCAGCAGGACCACCGCAGGGGCCTACGAGCAGTACTTC,CASRTTAGAYEQYF
.,TRBV7-9,TRBJ2-7,15,.,TGTGCCAGCAGCCTTATGGGGGGACCCTTCTACGAGCAGTACTTC,CASSLMGGPFYEQYF
few,TRBV6-6,TRBJ2-7,13,.,TGTGCCAGCAGTTACGTAGGGGCCTACGAGCAGTACTTC,CASSYVGAYEQYF
.,TRBV19,TRBJ1-5,15,TRBD1,TGTGCCAGTAGTATGGGCAACAGGGGGAATCAGCCCCAGCATTTT,CASSMGNRGNQPQHF
.,TRBV6-1,TRBJ2-7,15,TRBD2,TGTGCCAGCAGTGAAATATGGGGGGGGGTAGGCGAGCAGTACTTC,CASSEIWGGVGEQYF
few,TRBV5-6,TRBJ2-3,17,.,TGTGCCAGCAGTCAACTAGGATCCATCGGGGTCACAGATACGCAGTATTTT,CASSQLGSIGVTDTQYF
.,TRBV27,TRBJ2-7,14,.,TGTGCCAGCAGTTACAGGCCTATCGCCTACGAGCAGTACTTC,CASSYRPIAYEQYF
once,TRBV5-1,TRBJ1-4,15,.,TGCGCCAGCAGCTTGGCAGGGGTCGGAGATGAAAAACTGTTTTTT,CASSLAGVGDEKLFF
.,TRBV18,TRBJ1-1,16,TRBD1,TGTGCCAGCTCACCAGTGGAGCAGGGGGCGTACACTGAAGCTTTCTTT,CASSPVEQGAYTEAFF
.,TRBV9,TRBJ2-2,15,TRBD1,TGTGCCAGCAGCGTTGACAGGGTGGGCACCGGGGAGCTGTTTTTT,CASSVDRVGTGELFF
.,TRBV10-1,TRBJ2-7,13,.,TGCGCCAGCAGTTGGAAGGGGACCTACGAGCAGTACTTC,CASSWKGTYEQYF
.,TRBV11-3,TRBJ2-3,16,.,TGTGCCAGCAGCTCCCGGGGTAGCCAGAGCACAGATACGCAGTATTTT,CASSSRGSQSTDTQYF